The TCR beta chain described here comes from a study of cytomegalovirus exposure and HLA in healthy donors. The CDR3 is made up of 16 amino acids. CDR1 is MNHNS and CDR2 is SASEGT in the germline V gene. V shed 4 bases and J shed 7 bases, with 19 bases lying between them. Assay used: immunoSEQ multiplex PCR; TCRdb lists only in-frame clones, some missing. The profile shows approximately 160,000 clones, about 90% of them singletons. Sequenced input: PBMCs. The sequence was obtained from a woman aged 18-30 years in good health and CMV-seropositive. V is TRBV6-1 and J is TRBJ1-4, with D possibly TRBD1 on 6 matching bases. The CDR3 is CASSALQGKKGEKLFF. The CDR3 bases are TGTGCCAGCAGTGCACTACAGGGCAAGAAGGGTGAAAAACTGTTTTTT.